The sequence of this TCR beta chain was determined in a study of cytomegalovirus exposure and HLA in healthy donors. Regarding donors, all were healthy bone marrow donors. The PCR contained 60 Vbeta and 13 Jbeta primers. Assay: immunoSEQ multiplex PCR; the TCRdb copy retains only in-frame clones and omits some. The sample has about 200,000 clones, roughly 79% seen once. Sequencing was carried out using PBMCs. This TCR derives from a male donor in good health and CMV-seronegative.

CDR3 in amino acids: CSVDWRDRQNTEAFF. The CDR3 DNA is TGCAGCGTTGATTGGAGGGACAGGCAGAACACTGAAGCTTTCTTT. The rearrangement uses TRBV29-1 and TRBJ1-1; 8 nucleotides agree with TRBD1. The ends lost 3 bases at V and 1 base at J; junction bases unmatched: 7. This CDR3 is built from 15 residues. CDR1 SQVTM and CDR2 ANQGSEA come from the germline V gene.